This entry describes one TCR beta chain. This record belongs to a study of cytomegalovirus exposure and HLA in healthy donors. V was pared by 2 bases and J by 0 bases, with 11 bases of the junction left unmatched. Germline lookup yields CDR1 SEHNR and CDR2 FQNEAQ (reference sequence). This CDR3 is 19 amino acids long. It was with 60 Vbeta and 13 Jbeta primers that the PCR ran. Assay: immunoSEQ multiplex PCR; the TCRdb copy retains only in-frame clones and omits some. The table lists about 200,000 clones, 82% of them singletons, with 6.5% in the top ten. The genes are TRBV7-9 and TRBJ2-1; the match to TRBD2 covers 9 bases. This receptor was taken from a woman aged 45-65 years in good health and CMV-seropositive. Specimen: PBMCs. CDR3 coding DNA: TGTGCCAGCAGCTTAAGGGGCGGGGGGGGACAATCCTCCTACAATGAGCAGTTCTTC. This codes for CASSLRGGGGQSSYNEQFF.